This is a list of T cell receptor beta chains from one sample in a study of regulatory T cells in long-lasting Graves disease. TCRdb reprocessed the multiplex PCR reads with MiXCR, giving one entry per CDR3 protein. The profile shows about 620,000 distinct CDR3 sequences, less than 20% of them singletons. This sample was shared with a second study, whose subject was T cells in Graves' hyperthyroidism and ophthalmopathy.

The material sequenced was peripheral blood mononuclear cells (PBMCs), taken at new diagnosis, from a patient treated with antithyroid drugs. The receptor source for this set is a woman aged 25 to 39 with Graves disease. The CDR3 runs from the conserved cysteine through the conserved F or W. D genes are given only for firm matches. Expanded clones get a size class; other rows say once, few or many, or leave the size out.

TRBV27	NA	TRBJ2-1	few	TGTGCCAGCAGCAACCAGCGGAACAATGAGCAGTTCTTC	CASSNQRNNEQFF
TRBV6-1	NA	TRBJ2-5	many	TGTGCCAGCAGTCACGGACAGAGCCGTCAAGAGACCCAGTACTTC	CASSHGQSRQETQYF
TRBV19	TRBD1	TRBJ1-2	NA	TGTGCCAGTAGTATAGTGTTGGGACAGCCAAACTATGGCTACACCTTC	CASSIVLGQPNYGYTF
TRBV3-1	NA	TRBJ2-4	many	TGTGCCAGCAGCCGGCCGGGAGAACTAGCCAAAAACATTCAGTACTTC	CASSRPGELAKNIQYF
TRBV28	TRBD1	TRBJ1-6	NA	TGTGCCAGCAGTCCGGGGACAGGGGATTCACCCCTCCACTTT	CASSPGTGDSPLHF
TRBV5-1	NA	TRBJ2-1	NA	TGCGCCAGCAGCTTGGAGTTTGGATACAATGAGCAGTTCTTC	CASSLEFGYNEQFF
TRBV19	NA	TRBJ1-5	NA	TGTGCCAGTAGTCCAGGAGGGTATCAGCCCCAGCATTTT	CASSPGGYQPQHF
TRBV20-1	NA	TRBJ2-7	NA	TGCAGTGCTAGCCTTTTCGACGAGCAGTACTTC	CSASLFDEQYF
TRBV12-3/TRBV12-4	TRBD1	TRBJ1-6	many	TGTGCCAGCAGCCCCCGGGACAGGGATTCACCCCTCCACTTT	CASSPRDRDSPLHF
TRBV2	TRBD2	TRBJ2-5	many	TGTGCCAGCAGACGACTAGCGGGAGTCGGGGAGACCCAGTACTTC	CASRRLAGVGETQYF
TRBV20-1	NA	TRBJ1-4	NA	TGCAGTGCTAGCCGGGACACAAATGAAAAACTGTTTTTT	CSASRDTNEKLFF
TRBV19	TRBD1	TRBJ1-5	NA	TGTGCCAGTAGTTTCCGGACAGGGCTTGGTCAGCCCCAGCATTTT	CASSFRTGLGQPQHF
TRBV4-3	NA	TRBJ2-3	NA	TGCGCCAGCAGCTACGACGGGGATACGCAGTATTTT	CASSYDGDTQYF
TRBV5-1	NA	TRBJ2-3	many	TGCGCCAGCAGTCCTACGAGCCAAGATACGCAGTATTTT	CASSPTSQDTQYF
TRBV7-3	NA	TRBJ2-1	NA	TGTGCCAGCAGCTACCGGCCGTCCAGTTTCGATGAGCAGTTCTTC	CASSYRPSSFDEQFF
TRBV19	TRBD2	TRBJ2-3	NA	TGTGCCAGTAGTACCTCAGCGGGAGTCGGGGCAGATACGCAGTATTTT	CASSTSAGVGADTQYF
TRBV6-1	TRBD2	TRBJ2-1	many	TGTGCCAGCACACGCGGGAGGGTCCACAATGAGCAGTTCTTC	CASTRGRVHNEQFF
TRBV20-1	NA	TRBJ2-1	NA	TGCAGTGCTGTACAGGACGGGGGTGAGCAGTTCTTC	CSAVQDGGEQFF
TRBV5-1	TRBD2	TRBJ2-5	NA	TGCGCCAGCAGCTCCCGGACTAGCGGGATCCAAGAGACCCAGTACTTC	CASSSRTSGIQETQYF
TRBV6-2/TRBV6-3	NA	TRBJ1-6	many	TGTGCCAGCAGTGAACTGCCCTCTAATTCACCCCTCCACTTT	CASSELPSNSPLHF
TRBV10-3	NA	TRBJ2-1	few	TGTGCCATCAGTGAGTCCGGCGGTAACAATGAGCAGTTCTTC	CAISESGGNNEQFF
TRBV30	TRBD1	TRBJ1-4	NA	TGTGCCTGGAGTTGGAAAGGGGGCGCGGGCGAAAAACTGTTTTTT	CAWSWKGGAGEKLFF
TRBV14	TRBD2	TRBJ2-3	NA	TGTGCCAGCAGCCCCCTAGGACTAGCGGGAGGGCCCGCAGATACGCAGTATTTT	CASSPLGLAGGPADTQYF
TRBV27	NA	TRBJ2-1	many	TGTGCCAGCAGACGACATGACCTCGCCCTTGATGAGCAGTTCTTC	CASRRHDLALDEQFF
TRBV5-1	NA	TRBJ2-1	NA	TGCGCCAGCAGCGGAGGACAGCCCTACAATGAGCAGTTCTTC	CASSGGQPYNEQFF
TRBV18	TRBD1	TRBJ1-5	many	TGTGCCAGCTCCCACGGGACAGGGGGCATCATTCAGCCCCAGCATTTT	CASSHGTGGIIQPQHF
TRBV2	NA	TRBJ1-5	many	TGTGCCAGCAGTGACCCCGGACAGAGCAATCAGCCCCAGCATTTT	CASSDPGQSNQPQHF